The sequence of this T cell receptor (beta chain) was determined in a study of persistence of HIV-infected CD4 T cells. The stimulus was an HIV-1 Gag 15-mer peptide pool, 0.85 to 1 ug/peptide/mL. Sorting selected CD4+ T cells upregulating both CD40 ligand and CD69. The libraries were made with immunoSEQ version 4 in survey mode. Measured with immunoSEQ multiplex PCR; TCRdb has only the in-frame clones, and not every one. The table records about 20,000 clones, over 55% of them present only once. As for this clone: Its antigen is as yet unknown.

Per germline, CDR1 MNHEY and CDR2 SMNVEV (reference sequence). Trimming shortened V by 4 bases and J by 0 bases, and 18 bases separated the two germline ends. The CDR3 consists of 17 residues. This sequence originates from an adult woman with HIV who was CMV-seropositive. V usage is TRBV27 and J usage is TRBJ2-5; maybe TRBD1 (6 bases). The sequencing here drew on CD4+ T cells sorted from PBMCs after roughly 17-hour stimulation, taken from a patient who received antiretroviral therapy. This CDR3 is CASSSTRTGSYQETQYF. The DNA of the CDR3 is TGTGCCAGCAGTTCAACTCGAACAGGGTCGTACCAAGAGACCCAGTACTTC.